This TCR beta chain was recovered during a study of T cells in tuberculosis. V gave up 6 bases and J gave up 1 base, with 7 bases separating them. The CDR3 length is 13 residues. The V gene's germline CDR1 is SGDLS and CDR2 YYNGEE. The data were produced by immunoSEQ multiplex PCR, yet TCRdb's version contains in-frame clones alone and is incomplete. The data show over 35,000 clones, with around 95% seen just once and 3.6% held by the top ten. At study entry, adolescents had tuberculin skin tests and IGRA screening. Sample: PBMCs. The chain links TRBV9 to TRBJ2-2; tentative D call: TRBD1 (5 bases). This TCR derives from a donor aged 10-29 years with latent tuberculosis or without tuberculosis infection. This chain's CDR3 is CASTRENTGELFF. CDR3 DNA: TGTGCCAGCACCAGGGAGAACACCGGGGAGCTGTTTTTT.